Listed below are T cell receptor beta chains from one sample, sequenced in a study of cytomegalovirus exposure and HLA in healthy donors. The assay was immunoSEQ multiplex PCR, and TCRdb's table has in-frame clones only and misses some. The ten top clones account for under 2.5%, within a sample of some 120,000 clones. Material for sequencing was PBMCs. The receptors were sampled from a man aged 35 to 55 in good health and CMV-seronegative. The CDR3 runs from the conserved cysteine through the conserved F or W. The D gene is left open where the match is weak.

CASSPRRGPSDPYPYNEQFF	TGTGCCAGCAGCCCCCGGCGGGGGCCGTCGGATCCCTACCCATACAATGAGCAGTTCTTC	TRBV9	.	TRBJ2-1
CASRATGGNTGELFF	TGTGCCAGCAGAGCTACAGGGGGTAACACCGGGGAGCTGTTTTTT	TRBV9	TRBD1	TRBJ2-2
CAWSDLRGSSGNTIYF	TGTGCCTGGAGTGACCTAAGGGGGAGCTCTGGAAACACCATATATTTT	TRBV30	.	TRBJ1-3
CASSLESFQDTQYF	TGTGCCAGCTCACTTGAGAGCTTTCAAGATACGCAGTATTTT	TRBV18	.	TRBJ2-3
CASSYGLNTGELFF	TGTGCCAGCAGCTATGGACTGAACACCGGGGAGCTGTTTTTT	TRBV5-4	.	TRBJ2-2
CASRLAGGGNNEQFF	TGTGCCAGCAGACTAGCGGGAGGGGGAAACAATGAGCAGTTCTTC	TRBV7-2	TRBD2	TRBJ2-1
CASSFLRGSYEQYF	TGTGCCAGCAGTTTCCTCCGGGGTTCCTACGAGCAGTACTTC	TRBV28	.	TRBJ2-7
CASSPVGRGTSGSYEQYF	TGTGCCAGTAGTCCCGTCGGGAGAGGGACTAGCGGGAGTTACGAGCAGTACTTC	TRBV19	TRBD2	TRBJ2-7
CASSSLEGRYGYTF	TGTGCCAGCAGCTCCCTGGAGGGGCGCTATGGCTACACCTTC	TRBV5-6	.	TRBJ1-2
CASSVAGRGGKETQYF	TGTGCCAGCAGCGTAGCTGGAAGGGGGGGGAAAGAGACCCAGTACTTC	TRBV9	.	TRBJ2-5
CASSYSTGGNYGYTF	TGTGCCAGCAGTTACTCCACAGGGGGTAACTATGGCTACACCTTC	TRBV6-6	TRBD1	TRBJ1-2
CASSRTVAPGNTIYF	TGTGCCAGTAGTAGGACAGTTGCTCCTGGAAACACCATATATTTT	TRBV19	.	TRBJ1-3
CASNNIGQTNTEAFF	TGCGCCAGCAATAACATTGGACAGACGAACACTGAAGCTTTCTTT	TRBV4-1	.	TRBJ1-1
CASSLRGIHTIYF	TGTGCCAGCAGCTTAAGGGGGATACACACCATATATTTT	TRBV13	.	TRBJ1-3
CASSLGEGLYEQYF	TGCGCCAGCAGCCTCGGGGAGGGCCTCTACGAGCAGTACTTC	TRBV4-1	TRBD2	TRBJ2-7
CSVALQRGSQYF	TGCAGCGTTGCACTGCAGAGAGGGTCGCAGTATTTT	TRBV29-1	.	TRBJ2-3
CAAASGSSYEQYF	TGTGCCGCAGCTAGCGGTAGCTCCTACGAGCAGTACTTC	TRBV6-1	TRBD2	TRBJ2-7
CASSPPLSTDTQYF	TGTGCCAGCAGCCCCCCCCTAAGCACAGATACGCAGTATTTT	TRBV13	.	TRBJ2-3
CASSLGSGGRAAEQYF	TGTGCCAGCAGCTTAGGTTCCGGCGGGAGGGCGGCAGAGCAGTACTTC	TRBV7-9	TRBD2	TRBJ2-7
CGVGAGGQTQYF	TGCGGCGTTGGAGCGGGAGGGCAGACCCAGTACTTC	TRBV29-1	TRBD2	TRBJ2-5
CASSYVASGSTDTQYF	TGTGCCAGCAGTTACGTGGCTAGCGGTAGCACAGATACGCAGTATTTT	TRBV6-5	TRBD2	TRBJ2-3
CASSLGAGGPYEQYF	TGTGCCAGCAGCTTAGGGGCAGGGGGTCCCTACGAGCAGTACTTC	TRBV7-9	TRBD1	TRBJ2-7
CAISGGARPSSYEQYF	TGTGCCATCAGTGGGGGCGCGAGACCTAGCTCCTACGAGCAGTACTTC	TRBV10-3	.	TRBJ2-7
CASSQREARGEQYF	TGTGCCAGCAGCCAGCGGGAGGCCCGCGGCGAGCAGTACTTC	TRBV2	TRBD2	TRBJ2-7
CASSGGQGVGKWPYEQYF	TGCGCCAGCAGTGGCGGACAGGGGGTCGGAAAGTGGCCCTACGAGCAGTACTTC	TRBV10-1	TRBD1	TRBJ2-7
CASSLSREQYF	TGTGCCAGCAGCCTGTCCAGAGAGCAGTACTTC	TRBV5-6	.	TRBJ2-7
CASSDQGTAGANVLTF	TGTGCCAGCAGTGACCAGGGTACAGCTGGGGCCAACGTCCTGACTTTC	TRBV27	.	TRBJ2-6
CASSSSGRSYEQYF	TGTGCCAGCAGCTCTAGCGGGAGAAGTTACGAGCAGTACTTC	TRBV7-3	TRBD2	TRBJ2-7
CASSQQVGTSGSRTGELFF	TGTGCCAGCAGCCAACAGGTTGGGACTAGCGGGAGTCGGACCGGGGAGCTGTTTTTT	TRBV4-2	TRBD2	TRBJ2-2
CAISLLASGTGELFF	TGTGCCATCAGTCTTCTAGCTTCAGGCACCGGGGAGCTGTTTTTT	TRBV10-3	.	TRBJ2-2
CASSLLRTDTQYF	TGTGCCAGCAGTCTACTCCGGACAGATACGCAGTATTTT	TRBV14	.	TRBJ2-3
CASSRRTGDSYNEQFF	TGCGCCAGCAGCAGGCGGACAGGGGATTCCTACAATGAGCAGTTCTTC	TRBV5-1	TRBD1	TRBJ2-1
CASSLADRGLTDTQYF	TGTGCCAGCAGCTTAGCGGACAGGGGACTCACAGATACGCAGTATTTT	TRBV7-8	TRBD1	TRBJ2-3
CASSPLRQRGNEQFF	TGTGCCAGCAGTCCCCTGAGGCAGCGGGGCAATGAGCAGTTCTTC	TRBV19	TRBD2	TRBJ2-1
CASSFGGSTDTQYF	TGTGCCAGCAGCTTCGGCGGTAGCACAGATACGCAGTATTTT	TRBV11-2	.	TRBJ2-3
CASSPREGNTGELFF	TGTGCCAGCAGCCCCCGTGAGGGGAACACCGGGGAGCTGTTTTTT	TRBV7-2	.	TRBJ2-2
CASSFASGRSYNEQFF	TGTGCCAGCAGCTTCGCTAGCGGGCGGTCCTACAATGAGCAGTTCTTC	TRBV7-3	TRBD2	TRBJ2-1
CASSGQITGELFF	TGTGCCAGCAGCGGACAGATAACCGGGGAGCTGTTTTTT	TRBV5-4	.	TRBJ2-2
CASSLTSGPSFYEQYF	TGTGCCAGCAGCTTAACTAGCGGACCGAGCTTCTACGAGCAGTACTTC	TRBV11-2	TRBD2	TRBJ2-7
CASSSPGSGNTIYF	TGTGCCAGCAGCTCCCCCGGCTCTGGAAACACCATATATTTT	TRBV7-9	.	TRBJ1-3
CASSRAGTGETEAFF	TGTGCCAGCTCACGAGCCGGGACAGGGGAAACTGAAGCTTTCTTT	TRBV18	TRBD1	TRBJ1-1
CASGLVTDVRIADGYTF	TGTGCTAGTGGTTTGGTAACGGACGTTCGGATAGCGGATGGCTACACCTTC	TRBV12-5	.	TRBJ1-2
CASSLGLAGGGYEQYF	TGTGCCAGCAGCCTGGGACTAGCGGGAGGGGGCTACGAGCAGTACTTC	TRBV7-9	TRBD2	TRBJ2-7
CASSLSGMNTEAFF	TGTGCCAGCTCACTTTCAGGAATGAACACTGAAGCTTTCTTT	TRBV18	.	TRBJ1-1
CASSLRLGVGNEQFF	TGTGCCAGCAGCTTAAGACTAGGGGTCGGCAATGAGCAGTTCTTC	TRBV11-3	.	TRBJ2-1
CASSPQRGWNTGELFF	TGTGCCAGCAGCCCACAACGGGGATGGAACACCGGGGAGCTGTTTTTT	TRBV9	.	TRBJ2-2
CASSEAPGGRSGGYTF	TGTGCCAGCAGTGAAGCACCAGGGGGGAGGTCTGGCGGCTACACCTTC	TRBV6-1	TRBD1	TRBJ1-2
CASSWGDLGSEQYF	TGCGCCAGCAGCTGGGGGGACCTAGGGTCCGAGCAGTACTTC	TRBV5-1	.	TRBJ2-7
CASSPSSGGRNTEAFF	TGTGCCAGCAGCCCGTCATCGGGGGGAAGGAACACTGAAGCTTTCTTT	TRBV7-8	.	TRBJ1-1
CASSRLPGQNYEQYF	TGTGCCAGCAGTCGACTCCCGGGACAGAACTACGAGCAGTACTTC	TRBV5-4	TRBD1	TRBJ2-7